One sample yielded the 32 T cell receptor beta chains listed below, sequenced in a study of cytomegalovirus exposure and HLA in healthy donors. The PCR had 60 Vbeta and 13 Jbeta primers. Profiling relied on immunoSEQ multiplex PCR, and the TCRdb table lists in-frame clones only, not all of them. The sample lists over 150,000 clones, over 60% occurring once. The sample comprised PBMCs. Receptors originate from a woman aged 25 to 45 in good health and CMV-seronegative.

The chain recombines TRBV28 with TRBJ1-1; 9 positions agree with TRBD1. Looked up from germline, CDR1 is MDHEN and CDR2 is SYDVKM. The CDR3 contains 14 residues. V lost 7 bases, J lost 6 bases, and 9 bases stayed unmatched. The CDR3 DNA reads TGTGCCAGCACCCCGGGACAGGGTCGGGCTGAAGCTTTCTTT. This codes for CASTPGQGRAEAFF.

The chain uses TRBV14 and TRBJ2-7; TRBD1 aligns across 8 bases. CDR1 is SGHDN and CDR2 is FVKESK in the germline V gene. The V and J ends lost 2 bases and 4 bases, in that order; junction bases with no gene match: 10. The CDR3 contains 16 residues. Here the CDR3 DNA reads TGTGCCAGCAGCCAATCCTGGGGCAGGGGGCGATACGAGCAGTACTTC. Its protein is CASSQSWGRGRYEQYF.

This chain joins TRBV28 and TRBJ1-1, with TRBD1 identical over 7 bases. The CDR3 spans 14 residues. The germline gives CDR1 MDHEN, CDR2 SYDVKM. Losses at the gene ends were 5 bases for V and 7 bases for J; bases not matched to a gene: 10. Here the CDR3 reads CASSPIGTEIEAFF. In nucleotides, the CDR3 is TGTGCCAGCAGTCCCATTGGGACAGAAATTGAAGCTTTCTTT.

This clone was seen a handful of times. The chain is built from TRBV7-2 and TRBJ2-7, with D hard to call. CDR1 is SGHTA, CDR2 FQGNSA, per germline. This CDR3 spans 15 amino acids. Trimming removed 1 base from V and 5 bases from J, with 15 bases in between. The CDR3 DNA follows: TGTGCCAGCAGCTTAGAAGGTACAGTAATCCACGAGCAGTACTTC. Protein: CASSLEGTVIHEQYF.

This rearrangement joins TRBV30 to TRBJ2-7; tentative D call: TRBD2 (6 bases). Deletions cut 3 bases from V and 7 bases from J, with 13 bases between. In germline, CDR1 is GTSNPN, CDR2 SVGIG (reference sequence). This CDR3 region has 12 residues. The CDR3 spells CAWRGGLGEQYF. DNA for the CDR3: TGTGCCTGGAGGGGGGGTCTGGGGGAGCAGTACTTC.

This chain connects TRBV7-8 to TRBJ2-2; 7 positions agree with TRBD1. CDR3 length: 15 residues. The V segment lost 1 base and the J segment 6 bases; nucleotides outside the gene matches: 5. Per germline, CDR1 SGHVS and CDR2 FQNEAQ. This chain's CDR3 is CASSLDRGMAGELFF. In nucleotides, the CDR3 is TGTGCCAGCAGCTTAGACAGGGGAATGGCCGGGGAGCTGTTTTTT.

The rearrangement joins TRBV7-2 to TRBJ2-5; D is uncertain. Germline CDR1 is SGHTA and CDR2 is FQGNSA. The V gene lost 4 bases and the J gene lost 2 bases, with 14 bases spanning the gap. The CDR3 covers 15 residues. CDR3 sequence (DNA): TGTGCCAGCAGCTCTGGAGTGGCAACTCAAGAGACCCAGTACTTC. This sequence encodes CASSSGVATQETQYF.

The rearrangement uses TRBV6-5 and TRBJ2-3, with 10 positions matching TRBD2. The V gene's germline CDR1 is MNHEY and CDR2 SVGAGI. V lost 7 bases to trimming and J lost 3 bases; unmatched junction nucleotides: 4. The CDR3 is made up of 14 amino acids. In DNA form, the CDR3 reads TGTGCCAGCAAGCGGGAGGGCCTTACAGATACGCAGTATTTT. Translated: CASKREGLTDTQYF.

The chain employs TRBV7-9 and TRBJ2-3, with 8 bases lining up with TRBD2. With V trimmed by 4 bases and J by 4 bases, 10 bases remained unmatched. CDR3 size: 16 residues. Germline assignment: CDR1 SEHNR and CDR2 FQNEAQ (reference sequence). The CDR3, as DNA: TGTGCCAGCAGCTCGCAAGCGGGAGAGTCTTCAGATACGCAGTATTTT. It codes for CASSSQAGESSDTQYF.

V usage is TRBV29-1 and J usage is TRBJ1-2, with a tentative D call TRBD1 (6 bases). Germline-derived CDR1 and CDR2 are SQVTM and ANQGSEA. V lost 7 bases and J lost 8, with 17 bases in between. The CDR3 covers 12 residues. The CDR3 sequence: CSDSKGGLGYTF. The CDR3 DNA follows: TGCAGCGATTCAAAAGGGGGTCTCGGCTACACCTTC. The variable domain in full, with the rest retrieved from reference TRBV29-1 and TRBJ1-2, is SAVISQKPSRDICQRGTSLTIQCQVDSQVTMMFWYRQQPGQSLTLIATANQGSEATYESGFVIDKFPISRPNLTFSTLTVSNMSPEDSSIYLCSDSKGGLGYTFGSGTRLTVV.

The rearrangement joins TRBV2 to TRBJ1-6, with D perhaps matching TRBD1 (6 bases). The length of the CDR3 is 14 residues. V was shortened by 6 bases and J by 7 bases, with 13 bases between the two germline ends. Germline CDR1 is SNHLY and CDR2 is FYNNEI. In DNA, the CDR3 is TGTGCCAGCAGGGGCAGGGGCACGAATTCACCCCTCCACTTT. It yields the protein CASRGRGTNSPLHF.

The chain has TRBV6-5 and TRBJ2-5, with 7 bases matching TRBD2. Germline V gives CDR1 MNHEY, CDR2 SVGAGI. CDR3 size: 14 residues. J gave up 3 bases and V 0 bases, and 1 base lay outside the gene matches. The CDR3 here is CASSYSSGEETQYF. CDR3 nucleotides: TGTGCCAGCAGTTACTCGAGCGGGGAAGAGACCCAGTACTTC.

The rearrangement joins TRBV28 to TRBJ2-1; D unresolved. CDR1 and CDR2 from the germline V gene are MDHEN and SYDVKM. The CDR3 extends over 13 amino acids. V gave up 11 bases and J gave up 0 bases, with 11 bases separating them. The CDR3 DNA reads TGTGCCGCAAGAAAGAGCTCCTACAATGAGCAGTTCTTC. Amino acids: CAARKSSYNEQFF.

J is TRBJ2-2 and V is TRBV5-8; 10 bases map to TRBD2. Trimming took 5 bases from V and 3 from J; bases not matched to a gene: 4. The V gene's germline CDR1 is SGHTS and CDR2 YDEGEE. This CDR3 is 15 amino acids long. The DNA for the CDR3 is TGTGCCAGCAGACTAGCGGGACTTCACACCGGGGAGCTGTTTTTT. Protein sequence: CASRLAGLHTGELFF.

The sample holds one count of this clone. The J gene is TRBJ2-7, the V gene TRBV7-2; tentative D call: TRBD2 (5 bases). The CDR3 is 15 amino acids. The V end lost 2 bases, the J end lost 3 bases, and 14 bases lay between the germline ends. In germline, CDR1 is SGHTA, CDR2 FQGNSA. The CDR3, as DNA: TGTGCCAGCAGCTTACACGGGGTACCCGACTACGAGCAGTACTTC. It yields the protein CASSLHGVPDYEQYF.

This chain's CDR3 is CASSLELATGTSTNEKLFF. The DNA for the CDR3 is TGTGCCAGCAGCTTAGAACTGGCGACAGGAACTTCAACTAATGAAAAACTGTTTTTT. The rearrangement uses TRBV7-2 and TRBJ1-4; weak D call: TRBD1 (6 bases). The germline CDR1 and CDR2 sequences are SGHTA and FQGNSA. This CDR3 has 19 amino acids. With 1 base removed from V and 0 bases from J, the gap between germline ends came to 18 bases. The whole variable domain, filled in from reference TRBV7-2 and TRBJ1-4, reads GAGVSQSPSNKVTEKGKDVELRCDPISGHTALYWYRQSLGQGLEFLIYFQGNSAPDKSGLPSDRFSAERTGGSVSTLTIQRTQQEDSAVYLCASSLELATGTSTNEKLFFGSGTQLSVL.

The genes are TRBV5-6 and TRBJ2-7; 7 bases are shared with TRBD2. The CDR3 consists of 15 residues. The germline gives CDR1 SGHDT, CDR2 YYEEEE. Unmatched junction bases numbered 6, after V lost 0 bases and J lost 3 bases. The DNA of the CDR3 is TGTGCCAGCAGCTTGGTTGGGACTACAGTCTACGAGCAGTACTTC. Its translation: CASSLVGTTVYEQYF.

This sequence joins TRBV7-9 and TRBJ2-3, with D hard to call. Trimming removed 6 bases from V and 2 bases from J, with 6 bases in between. The CDR3 has 12 residues. The germline V gene has CDR1 SEHNR and CDR2 FQNEAQ (reference sequence). The CDR3 DNA reads TGTGCCAGCAGACAAAACACAGATACGCAGTATTTT. It translates to CASRQNTDTQYF.

The chain recombines TRBV11-1 with TRBJ2-3, with 9 nucleotides matching TRBD2. The CDR3 contains 16 residues. Germline assignment: CDR1 SGHAT and CDR2 FQDESV (reference sequence). V lost 4 bases and J lost 6; bases outside the gene matches: 11. In nucleotides, the CDR3 is TGTGCCAGCAGCTCCCTCCGGGGACTAGCCGGTGATACGCAGTATTTT. Encoded protein: CASSSLRGLAGDTQYF.

This chain links TRBV14 with TRBJ1-3; unclear D gene. Germline V gives CDR1 SGHDN, CDR2 FVKESK. This CDR3 has 14 amino acids. Trimming removed 5 bases from V and 0 bases from J, with 8 bases in between. The CDR3 loop reads CASSGSNSGNTIYF. The CDR3 nucleotides read TGTGCCAGCAGCGGCTCGAACTCTGGAAACACCATATATTTT.

The chain carries TRBV7-7 and TRBJ2-2, with 7 nucleotides matching TRBD2. V lost 5 bases and J lost 7; bases outside the gene matches: 4. Germline CDR1 is SSHAT and CDR2 is FNYEAQ (reference sequence). The CDR3 is made up of 13 amino acids. The CDR3 nucleotides read TGTGCCAGCAGCCCCAGGGAGGGCGGGGAGCTGTTTTTT. Encoded protein: CASSPREGGELFF.

This chain joins TRBV7-6 and TRBJ2-5; D gene ambiguous. This CDR3 has 13 amino acids. The V end lost 1 base, the J end lost 1 base, and 4 bases lay between the germline ends. Per germline, CDR1 SGHVS and CDR2 FNYEAQ. The CDR3 DNA reads as TGTGCCAGCAGCTTAGGCGTCCAAGAGACCCAGTACTTC. Translation gives CASSLGVQETQYF.

The chain employs TRBV19 and TRBJ2-7, with D perhaps TRBD2 (7 bases). V shed 6 bases and J shed 1 base, with 10 bases lying between them. Germline V gives CDR1 LNHDA, CDR2 SQIVND (reference sequence). The length of the CDR3 is 13 residues. The CDR3 DNA follows: TGTGCCAGTAGGGGGGGGCCGTCCTACGAGCAGTACTTC. Its protein product is CASRGGPSYEQYF. Supplemented by reference TRBV19 and TRBJ2-7, the full variable domain reads DGGITQSPKYLFRKEGQNVTLSCEQNLNHDAMYWYRQDPGQGLRLIYYSQIVNDFQKGDIAEGYSVSREKKESFPLTVTSAQKNPTAFYLCASRGGPSYEQYFGPGTRLTVT.

This sequence joins TRBV5-4 and TRBJ1-1; D is uncertain. This CDR3 comprises 13 residues. V was cut by 4 bases and J by 1 base, with 8 bases left in between. Germline values: CDR1 SGHNT, CDR2 YYREEE (reference sequence). The CDR3 region is CASSKTENTEAFF. The DNA of the CDR3 is TGTGCCAGCAGCAAAACAGAGAACACTGAAGCTTTCTTT.

The chain combines TRBV4-2 with TRBJ1-2, with TRBD1 as a possible D gene (5 bases). Trimming left V 4 bases short and J 8 bases short, with 17 bases between. In germline, CDR1 is LGHNA, CDR2 YNFKEQ. The CDR3 covers 14 residues. Here the CDR3 reads CASSLEGDSRGYTF. The CDR3 nucleotides read TGTGCCAGCAGCCTAGAGGGCGACAGTCGAGGCTACACCTTC.

This chain links TRBV27 with TRBJ1-1; D unclear. The CDR3 length is 13 residues. The V end was cut by 2 bases, the J end by 4 bases, with 8 bases between. Germline-derived CDR1 and CDR2 are MNHEY and SMNVEV (reference sequence). The CDR3 DNA is TGTGCCAGCAGTTTAGGAGGGAGCACTGAAGCTTTCTTT. Translating gives CASSLGGSTEAFF.

The V gene is TRBV4-1, the J gene TRBJ2-5, with 7 bases identical to TRBD1. V lost 1 base to trimming and J lost 2 bases; unmatched junction nucleotides: 4. Germline V gene sequence: CDR1 MGHRA, CDR2 YSYEKL. CDR3 length equals 15 residues. The CDR3 sequence is CASSQGGRGQETQYF. In DNA form, the CDR3 reads TGCGCCAGCAGCCAAGGAGGCAGGGGGCAAGAGACCCAGTACTTC.

The rearrangement links TRBV7-9 to TRBJ1-5; maybe TRBD1 (6 bases). The CDR3 has 15 amino acids. V was trimmed by 3 bases and J by 5 bases, leaving 14 bases between them. CDR1 and CDR2 (germline): SEHNR, FQNEAQ (reference sequence). The CDR3: CASSLDGQPHQPQHF. The CDR3 nucleotides read TGTGCCAGCAGCTTGGACGGACAGCCCCATCAGCCCCAGCATTTT. Full variable domain (outside the CDR3, taken from reference TRBV7-9 and TRBJ1-5): DTGVSQNPRHKITKRGQNVTFRCDPISEHNRLYWYRQTLGQGPEFLTYFQNEAQLEKSRLLSDRFSAERPKGSFSTLEIQRTEQGDSAMYLCASSLDGQPHQPQHFGDGTRLSIL.

The genes are TRBV10-3 and TRBJ1-1; D ambiguous. This CDR3 region has 15 residues. V lost 2 bases and J lost 1, with 11 bases in between. Germline CDR1 reads ENHRY; CDR2 reads SYGVKD. The CDR3 coding sequence is TGTGCCATCAGTGAGCCCAGGTACTCGAACACTGAAGCTTTCTTT. Its protein product is CAISEPRYSNTEAFF.

This chain links TRBV4-1 with TRBJ2-7, with no clear D. From germline, CDR1 is MGHRA and CDR2 YSYEKL. The CDR3 spans 13 residues. The V end was cut by 0 bases, the J end by 2 bases, with 5 bases between. CDR3 sequence: CASSQDSPYEQYF. DNA of the CDR3: TGCGCCAGCAGCCAAGATAGCCCCTACGAGCAGTACTTC.

The genes are TRBV7-9 and TRBJ1-5, with 8 bases matching TRBD1. Germline V gene sequence: CDR1 SEHNR, CDR2 FQNEAQ (reference sequence). This CDR3 contains 18 residues. V lost 4 bases, J lost 0 bases, and 11 bases stayed unmatched. CDR3 nucleotide sequence: TGTGCCAGCAGCTACGGGTGGGGGACAGGTATTAGCAATCAGCCCCAGCATTTT. It codes for CASSYGWGTGISNQPQHF.

This chain uses TRBV28 with TRBJ2-5; a weak D match, TRBD2 (6 bases). The CDR3 sequence is 11 residues long. Germline loops: CDR1 MDHEN, CDR2 SYDVKM. V shed 2 bases and J shed 9 bases, with 7 bases lying between them. In DNA, the CDR3 is TGTGCCAGCAGTTTAGCGGGGTCCCAGTACTTC. Translated: CASSLAGSQYF. The variable domain in full, with the rest retrieved from reference TRBV28 and TRBJ2-5, is DVKVTQSSRYLVKRTGEKVFLECVQDMDHENMFWYRQDPGLGLRLIYFSYDVKMKEKGDIPEGYSVSREKKERFSLILESASTNQTSMYLCASSLAGSQYFGPGTRLLVL.